A single sample is the source of the 11 T cell receptor beta chains below, sequenced in a study of beta chain features in type 1 diabetes. Study-wide results and limits: Significant though moderate, a shortening of TCRB CDR3s appeared in all four CD4+ subsets of Type 1 diabetes patients.

These TCRs' antigens remain unknown. TCRB transcripts that were expressed got sequenced, as all of the isolated RNA had been reverse transcribed. The method was immunoSEQ multiplex PCR; TCRdb's version includes in-frame clones alone and lacks a portion of them. The repertoire consists of approximately 360,000 clones, with approximately 12% occurring once and the leading ten covering about 0.01%. The source material was naive CD4+ T cells from blood. Receptor source: a young woman with type 1 diabetes.

The rearrangement uses TRBV4-3 and TRBJ2-1; 7 bases map to TRBD2. Germline lookup yields CDR1 LGHNA and CDR2 YSLEER. The CDR3 loop spans 12 amino acids. With V trimmed by 4 bases and J by 6 bases, 0 bases remained unmatched. The CDR3 is CASSRGGNEQFF. The CDR3 nucleotides are TGCGCCAGCAGCCGGGGGGGCAATGAGCAGTTCTTC.

This chain joins TRBV5-1 and TRBJ2-7; unclear D gene. V lost 3 bases and J lost 5, with 9 bases in between. Looked up from germline, CDR1 is SGHRS and CDR2 is YFSETQ. CDR3 length equals 12 residues. CDR3 region: CASSSSVHEQYF. CDR3 DNA: TGCGCCAGCAGCTCAAGCGTCCACGAGCAGTACTTC. The whole variable domain, remainder taken from reference TRBV5-1 and TRBJ2-7, is KAGVTQTPRYLIKTRGQQVTLSCSPISGHRSVSWYQQTPGQGLQFLFEYFSETQRNKGNFPGRFSGRQFSNSRSEMNVSTLELGDSALYLCASSSSVHEQYFGPGTRLTVT.

The V call is TRBV18, the J call TRBJ1-2; maybe TRBD1 (5 bases). V was pared by 3 bases and J by 8 bases, with 16 bases between. This CDR3 comprises 14 residues. CDR1 and CDR2 from the germline V gene are KGHSH and LQKENI. The CDR3 DNA reads TGTGCCAGCTCACCCCTACCGGCAGGGTGGGGCTACACCTTC. This translates into CASSPLPAGWGYTF.

The V gene is TRBV6-5, the J gene TRBJ2-2, with D possibly being TRBD2 (5 bases). V lost 6 bases, J lost 4 bases, and 12 bases lay in between. CDR3 length equals 14 residues. The germline V gene has CDR1 MNHEY and CDR2 SVGAGI. CDR3 in DNA: TGTGCCAGCAGACCGGGCGGGTTCACCGGGGAGCTGTTTTTT. Amino acids: CASRPGGFTGELFF.

The V and J genes are TRBV4-1 and TRBJ2-2; TRBD1 matches 7 bases. The germline gives CDR1 MGHRA, CDR2 YSYEKL. This CDR3 contains 18 residues. Trimming removed 2 bases from V and 0 bases from J; junction bases left unmatched: 9. CDR3 sequence reads: CASSQKVGDSTNTGELFF. The CDR3 DNA is TGCGCCAGCAGCCAAAAGGTCGGGGACAGCACGAACACCGGGGAGCTGTTTTTT.

The table lists this clone with a few counts. The chain recombines TRBV19 with TRBJ2-3; 8 bases align to TRBD1. CDR1 LNHDA and CDR2 SQIVND come from the germline V gene (reference sequence). The ends lost 6 bases at V and 0 bases at J; junction bases unmatched: 8. The CDR3 has 16 residues. The CDR3 loop is CASSRTGKPSTDTQYF. CDR3 coding DNA: TGTGCCAGTAGCCGGACAGGGAAACCTAGCACAGATACGCAGTATTTT.

This clone came up a few times. The rearrangement links TRBV7-9 to TRBJ1-1, with TRBD1 matching 10 bases. J was trimmed by 0 bases and V by 1 base; bases with no gene match: 2. CDR3 size: 16 residues. The germline V gene has CDR1 SEHNR and CDR2 FQNEAQ (reference sequence). The CDR3 spells CASSLGDRGLNTEAFF. The CDR3 nucleotides are TGTGCCAGCAGCTTAGGGGACAGGGGATTGAACACTGAAGCTTTCTTT.

This clone occurred a few times. The chain employs TRBV19 and TRBJ2-5; 7 bases are a match to TRBD1. Trimming cost V 5 bases and J 3 bases; bases outside gene matches: 3. This CDR3 is 13 amino acids long. In germline, CDR1 is LNHDA, CDR2 SQIVND (reference sequence). CDR3 amino acids: CASSGTVKETQYF. For the CDR3, the DNA is TGTGCCAGTAGTGGGACAGTCAAAGAGACCCAGTACTTC. The full variable domain, its missing parts supplied by reference TRBV19 and TRBJ2-5, is DGGITQSPKYLFRKEGQNVTLSCEQNLNHDAMYWYRQDPGQGLRLIYYSQIVNDFQKGDIAEGYSVSREKKESFPLTVTSAQKNPTAFYLCASSGTVKETQYFGPGTRLLVL.

The gene calls are TRBV2 and TRBJ2-3; 11 nucleotides agree with TRBD2. This CDR3 has 17 amino acids. Germline CDR1 and CDR2: SNHLY and FYNNEI. V was clipped by 7 bases and J by 0 bases; unmatched bases: 9. The CDR3 reads CASTRLAGSTSTDTQYF. CDR3 nucleotide sequence: TGTGCCAGCACTCGACTAGCGGGGAGCACTAGCACAGATACGCAGTATTTT.

There are a few counts of this clone. This chain uses TRBV29-1 with TRBJ2-1; 13 bases match TRBD2. Germline V CDR1 and CDR2: SQVTM, ANQGSEA. After removal of 4 bases from V and 15 bases from J, the junction contained 12 bases not matched to a gene. This CDR3 is 14 amino acids long. The CDR3 loop reads CSVGTSGGSSNLFF. CDR3 nucleotide sequence: TGCAGCGTTGGGACTAGCGGGGGTTCTAGCAACCTGTTCTTC.

The gene calls are TRBV6-5 and TRBJ1-1; unclear D gene. The CDR3 runs 14 residues. Germline CDR1 and CDR2: MNHEY and SVGAGI. V was shortened by 7 bases and J by 2 bases, with 14 bases between the two germline ends. CDR3 residues: CASTLRRGNTEAFF. The CDR3 DNA follows: TGTGCCAGCACCCTCCGGCGGGGTAACACTGAAGCTTTCTTT.